This T cell receptor beta chain was documented in a study of Ad26.COV2.S vaccination and SARS-CoV-2 variants. General study results and limits: Relative to placebo recipients, vaccine recipients exhibited elevated spike-specific TCR breadth. Possibly, TCR breadth and depth analyses underestimated total T cell responses.

Noted treatment: some 19 received Ad26.COV2.S at low or high dose, single or two shots; 5 received placebo; per-sample allocation not given. Samples came from day 63 after the first vaccine or placebo injection. Regarding this clone: Its target is unknown.

TCRdb's copy holds only in-frame clones and misses some; the assay was immunoSEQ multiplex PCR. The sample includes hundreds of thousands of clones, less than 90% seen only once; the top ten take 6.4%. The sample was peripheral blood, taken in a trial of Ad26.COV2.S vaccine versus placebo. This clonotype was obtained from a person aged 18-65 years who received the Ad26.COV2.S COVID-19 vaccine or a placebo.

CDR3 region: CASSLVLADNEQFF. In DNA, the CDR3 is TGTGCCAGCAGCTTAGTCCTAGCGGACAATGAGCAGTTCTTC. The V call is TRBV7-9, the J call TRBJ2-1; 7 bases line up with TRBD2. The CDR3 covers 14 residues. Germline values: CDR1 SEHNR, CDR2 FQNEAQ (reference sequence). V shed 1 base and J 5 bases; nucleotides not matched to a gene: 2.